One sample yielded the 24 T cell receptor beta chains listed below, sequenced in a study of blood T cell repertoires in COVID-19 (dated by TCRdb to the early 2020s). To prepare the library, the immunoSEQ multiplex PCR assay was applied. This immuneACCESS table, as held by TCRdb, lists in-frame sequences with V and J called but not all clones. Of the missing ones, under half trace to an unresolved V gene in checked studies; the others have no known cause. Here the sample has approximately 70,000 clones; 80% to 85% occur a single time. The top ten constitute under 5% of the sample. The sequencing sample was made of peripheral blood. Receptors originate from a woman in her fifties or sixties with acute or convalescent COVID-19.

The rearrangement uses TRBV14 and TRBJ1-2; D gene ambiguous. Trimming cost V 1 base and J 1 base, with 4 bases left between them. The germline gives CDR1 SGHDN, CDR2 FVKESK. CDR3 length: 13 amino acids. CDR3 loop: CASSQALNYGYTF. The CDR3 DNA is TGTGCCAGCAGCCAAGCTCTTAACTATGGCTACACCTTC.

V and J are TRBV12-3 or TRBV12-4 and TRBJ1-1; tentative D call: TRBD1 (5 bases). The CDR3 contains 13 residues. Trimming cost V 4 bases and J 6 bases, with 12 bases left between them. The CDR3 nucleotides read TGTGCCAGCAGTTCCGCAAGGGGCCCTGAAGCTTTCTTT. This translates into CASSSARGPEAFF.

The rearrangement uses TRBV3-1 (or the pseudogene TRBV3-2) and TRBJ1-6, with no clear D. Looked up from germline, CDR1 is LGHDT and CDR2 is YNNKEL (reference sequence). V lost 1 base and J 5 bases, leaving 6 bases between the germline ends. The CDR3 totals 14 residues. This chain's CDR3 is CASSQGLNNSPLHF. CDR3 coding DNA: TGTGCCAGCAGCCAAGGACTGAATAATTCACCCCTCCACTTT.

The genes are TRBV18 and TRBJ1-6; possibly TRBD1 for D (6 bases). The CDR3 length is 15 residues. Trimming removed 3 bases at V and 6 bases at J, with 12 bases between. Germline values: CDR1 KGHSH, CDR2 LQKENI. CDR3 nucleotide sequence: TGTGCCAGCTCACCTCTGGACAGTTTTAATTCACCCCTCCACTTT. This codes for CASSPLDSFNSPLHF.

The rearrangement uses TRBV6-5 and TRBJ2-7; a possible D gene is TRBD2 (6 bases). Germline lookup yields CDR1 MNHEY and CDR2 SVGAGI. The CDR3 has 13 amino acids. V lost 7 bases and J lost 2, with 12 bases in between. CDR3 loop: CASTHGGAYEQYF. The CDR3 bases are TGTGCCAGCACCCACGGGGGAGCCTACGAGCAGTACTTC.

This clone was recorded a few times. This rearrangement joins TRBV10-3 to TRBJ2-2; 10 nucleotides line up with TRBD2. Unmatched junction bases numbered 1, after V lost 6 bases and J lost 3 bases. Germline V lookup: CDR1 ENHRY, CDR2 SYGVKD. The CDR3 consists of 14 residues. CDR3 amino acids: CAIRGTSDTGELFF. Here the CDR3 DNA reads TGTGCCATCAGAGGGACTAGCGACACCGGGGAGCTGTTTTTT.

J is TRBJ2-1 and V is TRBV7-3, with TRBD1 as a possible D gene (6 bases). The germline V and J ends were trimmed by 5 bases and 8 bases, with 19 bases remaining between them. Germline lookup yields CDR1 SGHTA and CDR2 FQGTGA. The CDR3 has 15 residues. CDR3 nucleotides: TGTGCCAGCAGCCCGATGGGGGCCCTGAGGGATGAGCAGTTCTTC. This sequence encodes CASSPMGALRDEQFF. The complete variable domain, with remaining parts taken from reference TRBV7-3 and TRBJ2-1, reads GAGVSQTPSNKVTEKGKYVELRCDPISGHTALYWYRQSLGQGPEFLIYFQGTGAADDSGLPNDRFFAVRPEGSVSTLKIQRTERGDSAVYLCASSPMGALRDEQFFGPGTRLTVL.

The chain combines TRBV5-4 with TRBJ1-2; 7 positions agree with TRBD1. CDR3 length equals 15 residues. The germline gives CDR1 SGHNT, CDR2 YYREEE (reference sequence). V was clipped by 3 bases and J by 4 bases; unmatched bases: 9. CDR3 protein: CASSSSSGTAYGYTF. The CDR3 DNA follows: TGTGCCAGCAGCTCCTCCTCCGGGACAGCCTATGGCTACACCTTC.

V usage is TRBV4-1 and J usage is TRBJ2-7; TRBD2 matches at 16 bases. With 3 bases clipped from V and 1 base from J, the junction kept 0 bases outside the gene matches. Germline CDR1 is MGHRA and CDR2 is YSYEKL. The CDR3 covers 16 residues. CDR3 bases: TGCGCCAGCAGCCAGGGACTAGCGGGGGGGTCCTACGAGCAGTACTTC. Its protein is CASSQGLAGGSYEQYF.

This rearrangement joins TRBV19 to TRBJ2-2; tentatively, D is TRBD2 (5 bases). V shed 3 bases and J shed 4 bases, with 12 bases lying between them. The germline gives CDR1 LNHDA, CDR2 SQIVND (reference sequence). The CDR3 totals 15 residues. CDR3 coding DNA: TGTGCCAGTAGTATTAGAGGGTTAATCACCGGGGAGCTGTTTTTT. This sequence encodes CASSIRGLITGELFF.

The V gene is TRBV10-3, the J gene TRBJ1-2; TRBD1 matches 8 bases. The CDR3 totals 12 residues. CDR1 is ENHRY, CDR2 SYGVKD, per germline. The ends lost 6 bases at V and 7 bases at J; junction bases unmatched: 4. The CDR3 is CAIRGTGGGYTF. CDR3 nucleotide sequence: TGTGCCATCAGGGGAACAGGGGGTGGCTACACCTTC.

The chain has TRBV12-3 or TRBV12-4 and TRBJ1-2, with 7 bases lining up with TRBD1. J lost 4 bases, V lost 5 bases, and 4 bases had no gene match. This CDR3 spans 13 amino acids. The DNA for the CDR3 is TGTGCCAGCAGTCCCCGGGACAGCTATGGCTACACCTTC. Amino acids: CASSPRDSYGYTF.

The sample holds a few counts of this clone. This chain connects TRBV7-9 to TRBJ2-3; 13 positions agree with TRBD2. Losses at the gene ends were 4 bases for V and 5 bases for J; bases not matched to a gene: 9. The germline V gene encodes CDR1 SEHNR and CDR2 FQNEAQ (reference sequence). The CDR3 loop spans 17 amino acids. The CDR3 sequence is CASSSRLAGGGGDTQYF. For the CDR3, the DNA is TGTGCCAGCAGCTCCCGACTAGCGGGGGGCGGTGGAGATACGCAGTATTTT.

The chain has TRBV29-1 and TRBJ1-1; weak D call: TRBD1 (5 bases). Between the trimmed V and J ends, which lost 6 bases and 5 bases, there was a span of 13 bases. Germline CDR1 is SQVTM and CDR2 is ANQGSEA. This CDR3 contains 12 residues. The CDR3: CSVASGNTEAFF. The CDR3 coding sequence is TGCAGCGTCGCCTCAGGGAATACTGAAGCTTTCTTT.

This clone was observed once. The V and J genes are TRBV6-5 and TRBJ2-4; 7 bases map to TRBD2. This CDR3 has 14 residues. Germline CDR1 MNHEY, CDR2 SVGAGI. J was trimmed by 5 bases and V by 6 bases; bases with no gene match: 7. The CDR3 region is CASRWGGDQNIQYF. CDR3 nucleotide sequence: TGTGCCAGCAGATGGGGGGGGGATCAAAACATTCAGTACTTC.

The chain uses TRBV19 and TRBJ1-5; D call uncertain. The CDR3 runs 17 residues. Per the germline V gene, CDR1 is LNHDA and CDR2 is SQIVND (reference sequence). V was trimmed by 3 bases and J by 3 bases, leaving 18 bases between them. Written as DNA, the CDR3 is TGTGCCAGTAGTATGAACCCGGGAACAAAAATCAATCAGCCCCAGCATTTT. Its translation is CASSMNPGTKINQPQHF.

The chain links TRBV4-1 to TRBJ2-5, with TRBD1 matching over 11 bases. Germline CDR1 MGHRA, CDR2 YSYEKL. The CDR3 is 17 residues long. Trimming cost V 1 base and J 4 bases; bases outside gene matches: 8. CDR3 region: CASSQAPPGQGGETQYF. The CDR3 DNA is TGCGCCAGCAGCCAAGCGCCCCCGGGACAGGGGGGAGAGACCCAGTACTTC.

The rearrangement joins TRBV2 to TRBJ1-1; 10 bases are a match to TRBD1. The J segment lost 5 bases and the V segment lost 6 bases, leaving 6 bases of the junction unmatched. This CDR3 is built from 14 residues. The germline CDR1 and CDR2 sequences are SNHLY and FYNNEI. In DNA form, the CDR3 reads TGTGCCAGCAGCAAGGACAGGGGGGTGACTGAAGCTTTCTTT. It specifies CASSKDRGVTEAFF.

The chain employs TRBV5-1 and TRBJ2-2; D call uncertain. With 6 bases removed from V and 3 bases from J, the gap between germline ends came to 9 bases. From germline, CDR1 is SGHRS and CDR2 YFSETQ. The CDR3 is 13 residues long. DNA of the CDR3: TGCGCCAGCAAATCCTCGGACACCGGGGAGCTGTTTTTT. Amino acid sequence: CASKSSDTGELFF. Full variable domain (outside the CDR3, taken from reference TRBV5-1 and TRBJ2-2): KAGVTQTPRYLIKTRGQQVTLSCSPISGHRSVSWYQQTPGQGLQFLFEYFSETQRNKGNFPGRFSGRQFSNSRSEMNVSTLELGDSALYLCASKSSDTGELFFGEGSRLTVL.

Turning to this clone: Other DNA variants within this sample encode the same CDR3. The rearrangement joins TRBV9 to TRBJ1-3; perhaps TRBD1 as D (5 bases). The V and J ends lost 3 bases and 4 bases respectively, with 17 bases between them. Per germline, CDR1 SGDLS and CDR2 YYNGEE. The CDR3 is made up of 16 amino acids. CDR3 DNA sequence: TGTGCCAGCAGCGCTCGGGGGGGTTCGGGAGGAAACACCATATATTTT. Amino acid sequence: CASSARGGSGGNTIYF.

The V gene is TRBV7-9, the J gene TRBJ1-2, with 10 bases aligning to TRBD1. With V trimmed by 4 bases and J by 5 bases, 10 bases remained unmatched. The CDR3 is 16 amino acids. CDR1 and CDR2 (germline): SEHNR, FQNEAQ (reference sequence). The CDR3 DNA reads as TGTGCCAGCAGCTCAGGACAGGGGGGGAATCCTTATGGCTACACCTTC. Translation gives CASSSGQGGNPYGYTF.

Worth noting for this clone: The sample has other DNA sequences that encode this CDR3 too. The rearrangement links TRBV27 to TRBJ2-3; D is ambiguous. Germline V gene data show CDR1 as MNHEY and CDR2 as SMNVEV (reference sequence). V was shortened by 4 bases and J by 2 bases, with 4 bases between the two germline ends. The CDR3 has 12 residues. CDR3 sequence reads: CASSSVTDTQYF. Written as DNA, the CDR3 is TGTGCCAGCAGTTCTGTCACAGATACGCAGTATTTT.

This clone was observed a single time. The chain uses TRBV6-5 and TRBJ1-2; TRBD1 is a possible D gene (6 bases). CDR1 is MNHEY and CDR2 is SVGAGI in the germline V gene. This CDR3 comprises 14 residues. Trimming pared 6 bases from V and 2 bases from J, leaving 13 bases between. CDR3 loop: CASSQQQGNYGYTF. The CDR3 bases are TGTGCCAGCAGCCAGCAACAGGGAAACTATGGCTACACCTTC.

The V call is TRBV6-4, the J call TRBJ2-7; 8 bases align to TRBD2. There are 14 residues in the CDR3. CDR1 is MRHNA, CDR2 SNTAGT, per germline. Trimming removed 6 bases from V and 0 bases from J; junction bases left unmatched: 4. The CDR3 region is CASSPGGVSYEQYF. The CDR3 DNA reads TGTGCCAGCAGCCCCGGGGGGGTCTCCTACGAGCAGTACTTC.